The 7 T cell receptor beta chains in this list originate from one sample, sequenced in a study of cytomegalovirus exposure and HLA in healthy donors. This PCR relied on a set of 60 Vbeta primers and 13 Jbeta primers. The repertoire was sequenced with immunoSEQ multiplex PCR; TCRdb's copy has only in-frame clones and lacks some. The repertoire holds 150,000 to 200,000 clones, with approximately 79% as singletons. The specimen was PBMCs. The receptors stem from a woman aged 50 to 65 in good health and CMV-seropositive.

This rearrangement joins TRBV5-4 to TRBJ1-2; D may be TRBD1 (5 bases). CDR1 is SGHNT, CDR2 YYREEE, per germline (reference sequence). The V end lost 3 bases, the J end lost 5 bases, and 17 bases lay between the germline ends. The CDR3 length is 15 residues. CDR3 protein: CASSSGLNSGYGYTF. CDR3 nucleotides: TGTGCCAGCAGCTCGGGACTGAATAGTGGGTATGGCTACACCTTC.

The J gene is TRBJ2-2, the V gene TRBV2; 8 bases match TRBD1. V lost 5 bases, J lost 8 bases, and 7 bases stayed unmatched. The V gene's germline CDR1 is SNHLY and CDR2 FYNNEI. The CDR3 is 14 amino acids. Here the CDR3 DNA reads TGTGCCAGCAGTTCGGACAGGGCGGGAGGGGAGCTGTTTTTT. Its translation is CASSSDRAGGELFF.

This chain links TRBV4-1 with TRBJ2-1, with 12 positions matching TRBD2. Germline CDR1 is MGHRA and CDR2 is YSYEKL. V shed 4 bases, J shed 2 bases, and the junction held 12 bases outside the gene matches. The length of the CDR3 is 19 residues. CDR3: CASSPPEASGGAPYNEQFF. DNA for the CDR3: TGCGCCAGCAGCCCCCCGGAGGCTAGCGGGGGGGCCCCCTACAATGAGCAGTTCTTC.

This clone was recorded a few times. This chain links TRBV28 with TRBJ2-3; 16 bases agree with TRBD2. The J segment lost 3 bases and the V segment lost 3 bases, leaving 3 bases of the junction unmatched. This CDR3 has 17 residues. CDR1 is MDHEN and CDR2 is SYDVKM in the germline V gene. The CDR3 loop is CASSFGTSGGATDTQYF. CDR3 DNA sequence: TGTGCCAGCAGTTTCGGGACTAGCGGGGGGGCGACAGATACGCAGTATTTT.

The V and J genes are TRBV27 and TRBJ2-5; possibly TRBD1 for D (5 bases). Trimming removed 6 bases at V and 0 bases at J, with 17 bases between. Germline V gene lookup returns CDR1 MNHEY and CDR2 SMNVEV (reference sequence). The CDR3 covers 16 residues. CDR3 bases: TGTGCCAGCAGAAAGGACAAGACCACGTACCAAGAGACCCAGTACTTC. Translated, it gives CASRKDKTTYQETQYF.

Only one count was recorded for this clone. The chain employs TRBV11-2 and TRBJ1-1; D is possibly TRBD1 (6 bases). CDR1 is SGHAT and CDR2 is FQNNGV in the germline V gene. The V gene lost 5 bases and the J gene lost 1 base, with 17 bases spanning the gap. CDR3 size: 16 residues. CDR3 amino acids: CASSGRVLGGNTEAFF. In DNA form, the CDR3 reads TGTGCCAGCAGCGGTAGAGTTTTAGGGGGGAACACTGAAGCTTTCTTT.

The V and J genes are TRBV7-2 and TRBJ1-2; D remains unclear. Germline loops: CDR1 SGHTA, CDR2 FQGNSA. The CDR3 consists of 12 residues. Trimming removed 1 base from V and 8 bases from J, with 8 bases in between. This CDR3 is CASSLVLRGYTF. As DNA, the CDR3 is TGTGCCAGCAGCTTAGTGTTGAGAGGCTACACCTTC.